This T cell receptor (beta chain) was profiled in a study of CD8+CD57+ T cells in acquired aplastic anemia. In regard to this clonotype: Its antigen remains unknown. The junction does not match germline at one end; this may be a read error.

It was patients with CD8+CD57+ cell expansion by flow cytometry who were chosen for sequencing. In all patients, the disease was severe acquired aplastic anemia. Germline assignment: CDR1 ENHRY and CDR2 SYGVKD. The CDR3 runs 12 residues. Findings of the study overall: Patients and healthy controls showed no significant CD8+ Simpson's diversity difference.

Investigators profiled TCR beta VDJ and CDR3 from genomic DNA template. TCRdb passed the reads through MiXCR, listing each CDR3 protein once. Of about 160,000 distinct CDR3 sequences listed, 40% to 60% are singletons. The chain combines TRBV10-3 with TRBJ1-5; the D is unclear. The sample was sorted CD4+, CD8+, or CD8+CD57+ T cells (not recorded which) from PBMCs. The TCR was taken from a human donor with aplastic anemia. CDR3 DNA: TGTGCCATCAGACATGGGCTTATGCCCCAGCACTTT. It specifies CAIRHGLMPQHF.